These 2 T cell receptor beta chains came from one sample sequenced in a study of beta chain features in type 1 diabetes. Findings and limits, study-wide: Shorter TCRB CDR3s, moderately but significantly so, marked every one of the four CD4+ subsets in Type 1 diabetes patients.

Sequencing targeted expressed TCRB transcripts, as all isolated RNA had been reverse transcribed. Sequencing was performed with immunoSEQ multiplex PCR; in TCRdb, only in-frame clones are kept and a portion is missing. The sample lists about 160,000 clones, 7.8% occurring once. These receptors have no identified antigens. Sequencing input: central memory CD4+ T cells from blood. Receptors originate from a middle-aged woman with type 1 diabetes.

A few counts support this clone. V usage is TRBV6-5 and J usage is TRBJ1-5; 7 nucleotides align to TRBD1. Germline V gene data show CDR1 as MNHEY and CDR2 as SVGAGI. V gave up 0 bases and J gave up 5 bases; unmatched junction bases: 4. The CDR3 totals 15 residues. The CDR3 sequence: CASSYSGGADQPQHF. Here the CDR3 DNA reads TGTGCCAGCAGTTACTCAGGGGGCGCGGATCAGCCCCAGCATTTT.

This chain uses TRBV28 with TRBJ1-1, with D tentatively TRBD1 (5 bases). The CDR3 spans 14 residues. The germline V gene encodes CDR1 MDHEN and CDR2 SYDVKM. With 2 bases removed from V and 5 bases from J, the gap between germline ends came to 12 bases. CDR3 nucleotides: TGTGCCAGCAGTTTAGGTTTCAGGGTGACTGAAGCTTTCTTT. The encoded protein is CASSLGFRVTEAFF.